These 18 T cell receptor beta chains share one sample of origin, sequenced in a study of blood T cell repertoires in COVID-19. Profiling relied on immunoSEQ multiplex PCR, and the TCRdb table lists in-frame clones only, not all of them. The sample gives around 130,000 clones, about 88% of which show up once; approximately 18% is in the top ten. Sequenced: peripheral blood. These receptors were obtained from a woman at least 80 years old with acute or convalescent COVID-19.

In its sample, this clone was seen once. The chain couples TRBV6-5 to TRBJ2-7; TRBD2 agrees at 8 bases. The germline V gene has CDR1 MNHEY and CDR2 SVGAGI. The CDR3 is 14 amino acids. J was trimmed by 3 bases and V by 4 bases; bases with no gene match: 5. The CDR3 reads CASSLLAADYEQYF. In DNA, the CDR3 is TGTGCCAGCAGTTTACTAGCGGCAGACTACGAGCAGTACTTC.

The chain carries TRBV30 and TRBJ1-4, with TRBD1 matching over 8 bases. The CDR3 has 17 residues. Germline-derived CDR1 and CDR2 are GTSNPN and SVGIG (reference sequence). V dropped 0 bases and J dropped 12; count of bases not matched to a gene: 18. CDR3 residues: CAWSVGSWTGRDGELFF. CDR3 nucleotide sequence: TGTGCCTGGAGTGTAGGGTCATGGACAGGGAGAGATGGAGAACTGTTTTTT.

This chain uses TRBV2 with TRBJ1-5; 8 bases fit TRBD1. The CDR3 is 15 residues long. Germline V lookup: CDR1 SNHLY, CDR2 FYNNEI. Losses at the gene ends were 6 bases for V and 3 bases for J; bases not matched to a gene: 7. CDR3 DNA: TGTGCCAGCAGGCCTGACAGGGGACTCAATCAGCCCCAGCATTTT. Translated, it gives CASRPDRGLNQPQHF.

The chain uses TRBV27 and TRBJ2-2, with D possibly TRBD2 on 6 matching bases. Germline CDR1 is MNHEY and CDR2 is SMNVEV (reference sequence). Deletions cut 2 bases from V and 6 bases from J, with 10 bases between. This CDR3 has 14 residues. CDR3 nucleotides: TGTGCCAGCAGTTTAAAATGGAGGGCCGGGGAGCTGTTTTTT. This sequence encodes CASSLKWRAGELFF.

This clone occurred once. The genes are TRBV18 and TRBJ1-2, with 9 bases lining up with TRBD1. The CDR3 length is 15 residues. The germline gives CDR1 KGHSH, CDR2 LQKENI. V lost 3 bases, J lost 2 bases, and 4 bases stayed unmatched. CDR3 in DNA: TGTGCCAGCTCACCTCGGGACAGGGAGAACTATGGCTACACCTTC. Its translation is CASSPRDRENYGYTF.

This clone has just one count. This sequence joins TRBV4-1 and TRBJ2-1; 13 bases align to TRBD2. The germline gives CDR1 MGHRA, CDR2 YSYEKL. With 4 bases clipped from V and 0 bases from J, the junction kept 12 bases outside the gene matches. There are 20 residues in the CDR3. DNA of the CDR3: TGCGCCAGCAGCCCCTCAGGGACTAGCGGGACCCAGAGCTCCTACAATGAGCAGTTCTTC. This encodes CASSPSGTSGTQSSYNEQFF.

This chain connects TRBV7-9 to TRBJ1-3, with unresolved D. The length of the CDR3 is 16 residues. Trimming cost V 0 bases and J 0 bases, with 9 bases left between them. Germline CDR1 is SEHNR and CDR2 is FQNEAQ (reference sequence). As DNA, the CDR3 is TGTGCCAGCAGCTTAGCGGGCAGCTACTCTGGAAACACCATATATTTT. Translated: CASSLAGSYSGNTIYF. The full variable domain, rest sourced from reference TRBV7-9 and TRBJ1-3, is DTGVSQNPRHKITKRGQNVTFRCDPISEHNRLYWYRQTLGQGPEFLTYFQNEAQLEKSRLLSDRFSAERPKGSFSTLEIQRTEQGDSAMYLCASSLAGSYSGNTIYFGEGSWLTVV.

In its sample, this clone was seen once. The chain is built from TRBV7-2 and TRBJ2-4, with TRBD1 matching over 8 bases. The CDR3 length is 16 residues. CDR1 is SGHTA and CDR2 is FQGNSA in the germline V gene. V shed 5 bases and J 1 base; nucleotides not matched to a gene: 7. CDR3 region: CASSAQQGVAKNIQYF. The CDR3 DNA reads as TGTGCCAGCAGCGCACAACAGGGGGTGGCCAAAAACATTCAGTACTTC. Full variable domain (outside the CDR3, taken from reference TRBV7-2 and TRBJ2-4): GAGVSQSPSNKVTEKGKDVELRCDPISGHTALYWYRQSLGQGLEFLIYFQGNSAPDKSGLPSDRFSAERTGGSVSTLTIQRTQQEDSAVYLCASSAQQGVAKNIQYFGAGTRLSVL.

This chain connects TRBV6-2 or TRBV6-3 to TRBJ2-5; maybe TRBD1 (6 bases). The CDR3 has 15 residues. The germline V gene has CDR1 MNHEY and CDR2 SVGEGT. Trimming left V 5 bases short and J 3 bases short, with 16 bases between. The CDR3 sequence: CASSEKYRVEETQYF. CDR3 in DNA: TGTGCCAGCAGTGAGAAATACAGGGTTGAAGAGACCCAGTACTTC.

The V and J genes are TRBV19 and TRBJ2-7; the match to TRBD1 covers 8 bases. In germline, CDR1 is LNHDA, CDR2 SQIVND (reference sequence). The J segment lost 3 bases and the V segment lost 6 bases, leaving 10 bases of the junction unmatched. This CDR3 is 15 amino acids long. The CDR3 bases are TGTGCCAGTAGAAGCCAGGGGGCGTCCCACTACGAGCAGTACTTC. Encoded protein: CASRSQGASHYEQYF.

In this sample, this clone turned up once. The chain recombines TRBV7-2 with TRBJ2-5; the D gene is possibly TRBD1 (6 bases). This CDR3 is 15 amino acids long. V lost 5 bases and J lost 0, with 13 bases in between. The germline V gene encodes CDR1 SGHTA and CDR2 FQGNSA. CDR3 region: CASSPTGTYQETQYF. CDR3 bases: TGTGCCAGCAGCCCGACCGGGACATACCAAGAGACCCAGTACTTC.

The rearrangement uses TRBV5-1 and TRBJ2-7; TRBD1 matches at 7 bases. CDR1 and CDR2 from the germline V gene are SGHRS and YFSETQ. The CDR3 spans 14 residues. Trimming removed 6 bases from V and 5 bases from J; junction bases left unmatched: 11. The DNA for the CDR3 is TGCGCCAGCAAAGAAAGACAGGGTAGTGACGAGCAGTACTTC. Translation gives CASKERQGSDEQYF.

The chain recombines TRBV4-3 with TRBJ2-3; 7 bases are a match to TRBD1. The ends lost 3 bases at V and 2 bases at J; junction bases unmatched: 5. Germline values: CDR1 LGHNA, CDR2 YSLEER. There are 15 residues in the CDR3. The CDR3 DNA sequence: TGCGCCAGCAGCCAGCAACAGGGGCTCACAGATACGCAGTATTTT. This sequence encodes CASSQQQGLTDTQYF.

The chain's CDR3 is CASSLLAPSSYNEQFF. Written as DNA, the CDR3 is TGCGCCAGCAGCTTACTAGCGCCGAGCTCCTACAATGAGCAGTTCTTC. The rearrangement joins TRBV5-1 to TRBJ2-1, with 7 bases matching TRBD2. Trimming took 2 bases from V and 0 from J; bases not matched to a gene: 5. This CDR3 has 16 amino acids. The germline CDR1 and CDR2 sequences are SGHRS and YFSETQ.

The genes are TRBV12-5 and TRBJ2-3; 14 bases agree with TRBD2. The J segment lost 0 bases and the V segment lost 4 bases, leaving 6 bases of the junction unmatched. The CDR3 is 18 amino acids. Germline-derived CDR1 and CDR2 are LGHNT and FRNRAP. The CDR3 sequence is CASGSGTSGRSSTDTQYF. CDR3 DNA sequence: TGTGCTAGTGGTTCCGGGACTAGCGGGAGATCTAGCACAGATACGCAGTATTTT.

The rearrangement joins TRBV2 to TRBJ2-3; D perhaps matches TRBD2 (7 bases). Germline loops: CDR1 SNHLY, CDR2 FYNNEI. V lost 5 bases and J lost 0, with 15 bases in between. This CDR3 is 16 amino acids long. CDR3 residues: CASSFDAGASTDTQYF. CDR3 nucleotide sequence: TGTGCCAGCAGTTTCGACGCGGGGGCCAGCACAGATACGCAGTATTTT.

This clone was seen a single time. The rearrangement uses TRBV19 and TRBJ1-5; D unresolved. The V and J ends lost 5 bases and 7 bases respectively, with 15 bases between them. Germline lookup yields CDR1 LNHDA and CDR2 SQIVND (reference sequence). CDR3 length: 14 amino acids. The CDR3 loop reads CASSPLLSGQPQHF. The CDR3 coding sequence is TGTGCCAGTAGTCCCCTCCTATCGGGGCAGCCCCAGCATTTT.

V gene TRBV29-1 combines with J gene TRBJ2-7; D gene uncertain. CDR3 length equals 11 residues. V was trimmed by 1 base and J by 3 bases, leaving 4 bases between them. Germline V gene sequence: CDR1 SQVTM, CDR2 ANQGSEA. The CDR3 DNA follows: TGCAGCGTTGAAGCCTTCTACGAGCAGTACTTC. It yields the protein CSVEAFYEQYF.